This TCR beta chain was found in a study of shared clonotypes between healthy human individuals. Whole-study findings and limits: Sampling involved blood alone; tissue repertoires likely differ.

All donors qualified as healthy HIV-negative adults and had experienced no recent acute infections or vaccinations. Worth noting for this clone: As yet, its antigen is unknown. This specimen includes other DNA sequences encoding the same CDR3.

Sequenced by immunoSEQ multiplex PCR; TCRdb stores in-frame clones only, minus some. Of about half a million clones in the sample, roughly 85% were seen once. V was clipped by 2 bases and J by 4 bases; unmatched bases: 3. CDR3 length equals 15 residues. CDR1 SEHNR and CDR2 FQNEAQ come from the germline V gene (reference sequence). Sequencing used PBMCs. This receptor was obtained from a woman aged 40 to 55 in good health. Some clones in this sample may be carry-over from other donors' samples. The genes are TRBV7-9 and TRBJ2-1; TRBD2 aligns across 9 bases. This chain's CDR3 is CASSLIAGAYNEQFF. CDR3 coding DNA: TGTGCCAGCAGCTTAATAGCGGGAGCTTACAATGAGCAGTTCTTC.